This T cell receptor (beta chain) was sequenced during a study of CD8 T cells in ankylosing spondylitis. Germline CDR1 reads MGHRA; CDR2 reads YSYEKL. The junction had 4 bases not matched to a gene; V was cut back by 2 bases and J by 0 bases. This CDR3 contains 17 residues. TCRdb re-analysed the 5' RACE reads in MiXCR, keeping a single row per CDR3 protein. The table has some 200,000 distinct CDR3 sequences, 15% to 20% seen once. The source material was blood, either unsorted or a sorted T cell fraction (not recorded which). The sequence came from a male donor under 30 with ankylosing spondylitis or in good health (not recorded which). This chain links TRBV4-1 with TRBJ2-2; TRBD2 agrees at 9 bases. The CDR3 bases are TGCGCCAGCAGCCAACCTCCTAGCGGGGCGAACACCGGGGAGCTGTTTTTT. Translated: CASSQPPSGANTGELFF.